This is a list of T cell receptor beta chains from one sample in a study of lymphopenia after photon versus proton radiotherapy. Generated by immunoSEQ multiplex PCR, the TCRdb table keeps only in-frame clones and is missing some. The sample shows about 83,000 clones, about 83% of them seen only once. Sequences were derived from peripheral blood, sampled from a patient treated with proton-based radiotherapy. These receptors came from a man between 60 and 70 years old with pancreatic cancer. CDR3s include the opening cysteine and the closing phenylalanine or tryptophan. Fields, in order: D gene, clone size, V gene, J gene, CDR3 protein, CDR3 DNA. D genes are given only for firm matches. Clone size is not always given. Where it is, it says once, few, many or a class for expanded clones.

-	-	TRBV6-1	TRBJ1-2	CASLLSLSNYGYTF	TGTGCCAGCCTGCTGAGTCTATCTAACTATGGCTACACCTTC
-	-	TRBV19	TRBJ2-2	CASSMWVQGVRTGELFF	TGTGCCAGTAGTATGTGGGTGCAGGGTGTAAGAACCGGGGAGCTGTTTTTT
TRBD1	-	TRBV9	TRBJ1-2	CASTPGQAARGYTF	TGTGCCAGCACCCCCGGACAGGCCGCTCGGGGCTACACCTTC
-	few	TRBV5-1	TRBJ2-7	CASSGTSGGLEQYF	TGCGCCAGCAGCGGCACTTCGGGGGGCCTCGAGCAGTACTTC
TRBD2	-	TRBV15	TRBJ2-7	CATSRNLGTSSYEQYF	TGTGCCACCAGCAGAAATCTCGGGACTAGCAGCTACGAGCAGTACTTC
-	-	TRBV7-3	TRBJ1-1	CASSPGGTTGRRNTEAFF	TGTGCCAGCAGCCCCGGGGGGACCACGGGGAGGAGGAACACTGAAGCTTTCTTT
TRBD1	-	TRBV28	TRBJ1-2	CASSSWRDRAGYTF	TGTGCCAGCAGCAGTTGGAGGGACAGGGCTGGCTACACCTTC
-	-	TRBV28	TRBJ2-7	CASSLNVGLGTEQYF	TGTGCCAGCAGTTTGAACGTAGGCCTCGGCACGGAGCAGTACTTC
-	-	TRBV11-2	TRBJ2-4	CASSHMELAKNIQYF	TGTGCCAGCAGCCACATGGAGTTAGCCAAAAACATTCAGTACTTC
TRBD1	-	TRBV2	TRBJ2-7	CASRTGSFGGEQYF	TGTGCCAGCAGGACAGGGTCCTTCGGTGGAGAGCAGTACTTC
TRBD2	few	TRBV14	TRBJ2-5	CASSLPGLAGGVQETQYF	TGTGCCAGCAGCCTACCGGGACTAGCGGGAGGAGTACAAGAGACCCAGTACTTC
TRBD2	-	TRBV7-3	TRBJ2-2	CASSSSGLAYANTGELFF	TGTGCCAGCAGCAGTTCGGGACTAGCGTACGCGAACACCGGGGAGCTGTTTTTT
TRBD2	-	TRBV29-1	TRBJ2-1	CSVEDSAGTSPIGEQFF	TGCAGCGTTGAAGATTCGGCCGGGACTAGCCCTATCGGTGAGCAGTTCTTC
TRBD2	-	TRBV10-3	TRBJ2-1	CAISVTSGSGNEQFF	TGTGCCATCAGTGTGACTAGCGGGAGTGGGAATGAGCAGTTCTTC
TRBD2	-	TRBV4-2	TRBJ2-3	CASSQDLSGLASTDTQYF	TGTGCCAGCAGCCAAGATCTCTCGGGACTAGCGAGCACAGATACGCAGTATTTT
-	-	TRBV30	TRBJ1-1	CAWSAGQTEAFF	TGTGCCTGGAGTGCGGGGCAAACTGAAGCTTTCTTT
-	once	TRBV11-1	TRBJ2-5	CASSPGGAQETQYF	TGTGCCAGCAGCCCCGGTGGGGCCCAAGAGACCCAGTACTTC
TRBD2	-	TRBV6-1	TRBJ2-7	CASSEVASGSFTYEQYF	TGTGCCAGCAGTGAAGTGGCTAGCGGGAGCTTTACCTACGAGCAGTACTTC
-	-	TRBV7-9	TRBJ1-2	CASRRTYSEDGYTF	TGTGCCAGCAGGAGGACGTACTCCGAAGATGGCTACACCTTC
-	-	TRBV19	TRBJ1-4	CASSIKEIGRYNEKLFF	TGTGCCAGTAGTATCAAAGAGATTGGGAGATATAATGAAAAACTGTTTTTT
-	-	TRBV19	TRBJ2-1	CASSMRRVNSYNEQFF	TGTGCCAGTAGTATGAGGCGGGTGAACTCCTACAATGAGCAGTTCTTC
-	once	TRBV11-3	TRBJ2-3	CASSSGQSTDTQYF	TGTGCCAGCAGCTCCGGACAGAGCACAGATACGCAGTATTTT
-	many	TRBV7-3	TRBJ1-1	CASSEQGAVTEAFF	TGTGCCAGCAGCGAACAGGGTGCTGTCACTGAAGCTTTCTTT
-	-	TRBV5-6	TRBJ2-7	CASSLVGATAGEQYF	TGTGCCAGCAGCTTGGTAGGCGCCACGGCAGGCGAGCAGTACTTC
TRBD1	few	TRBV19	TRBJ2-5	CASSIVQGISETQYF	TGTGCCAGTAGTATAGTACAGGGGATTTCTGAGACCCAGTACTTC
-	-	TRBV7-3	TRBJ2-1	CASGLAVGEQFF	TGTGCCAGCGGTCTGGCCGTCGGTGAGCAGTTCTTC
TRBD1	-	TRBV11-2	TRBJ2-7	CASSRWGQGSGFLYEQYF	TGTGCCAGCAGCCGTTGGGGACAGGGCAGTGGATTCCTCTACGAGCAGTACTTC
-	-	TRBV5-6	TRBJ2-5	CASTARGDETQYF	TGTGCCAGCACCGCTAGGGGGGATGAGACCCAGTACTTC
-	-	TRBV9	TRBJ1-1	CASRPARGSYTEAFF	TGTGCCAGCCGCCCTGCACGGGGTTCCTACACTGAAGCTTTCTTT
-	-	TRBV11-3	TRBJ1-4	CASKGRSQNEKLFF	TGTGCCAGCAAGGGTCGGTCGCAAAATGAAAAACTGTTTTTT
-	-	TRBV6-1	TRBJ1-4	CASSVVWDEKLFF	TGTGCCAGCAGTGTGGTGTGGGATGAAAAACTGTTTTTT
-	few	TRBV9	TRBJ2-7	CASNKYQDDEQYF	TGTGCCAGCAACAAATATCAGGACGACGAGCAGTACTTC
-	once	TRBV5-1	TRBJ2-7	CASSHDTFYEQYF	TGCGCCAGCAGCCACGACACTTTCTACGAGCAGTACTTC
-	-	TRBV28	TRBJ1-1	CASSNLEGKNTEAFF	TGTGCCAGCAGTAATTTAGAGGGGAAGAACACTGAAGCTTTCTTT
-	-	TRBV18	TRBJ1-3	CASSPWEPGNTIYF	TGTGCCAGCTCACCATGGGAGCCTGGAAACACCATATATTTT
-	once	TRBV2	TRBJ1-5	CASRRTDAIGPQHF	TGTGCCAGCAGGAGGACAGACGCCATAGGGCCCCAGCATTTT
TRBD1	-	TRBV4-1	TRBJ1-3	CASSHRTGYGNTIYF	TGCGCCAGCAGCCACCGGACAGGGTACGGAAACACCATATATTTT
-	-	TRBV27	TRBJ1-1	CASSIISSWGVNTEAFF	TGTGCCAGCAGTATTATTTCGTCGTGGGGCGTGAACACTGAAGCTTTCTTT
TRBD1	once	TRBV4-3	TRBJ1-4	CASSQDHRGHEKLFF	TGCGCCAGCAGCCAAGATCACAGGGGACATGAAAAACTGTTTTTT
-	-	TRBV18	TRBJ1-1	CASSPLASTEAFF	TGTGCCAGCTCACCATTGGCAAGCACTGAAGCTTTCTTT
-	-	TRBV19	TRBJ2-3	CASKSVGAGTDTQYF	TGTGCCAGTAAAAGCGTGGGGGCAGGCACAGATACGCAGTATTTT
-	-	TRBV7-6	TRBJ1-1	CASSFDERAEAFF	TGTGCCAGCAGCTTCGATGAGAGGGCTGAAGCTTTCTTT
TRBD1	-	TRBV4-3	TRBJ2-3	CASSRTGTGTQYF	TGCGCCAGCAGTCGCACCGGGACAGGGACGCAGTATTTT
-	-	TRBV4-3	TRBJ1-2	CASSQDVFGVGYTF	TGCGCCAGCAGCCAAGATGTTTTCGGGGTGGGCTACACCTTC
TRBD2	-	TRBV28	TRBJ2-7	CASSRGTSGTHEQYF	TGTGCCAGCAGCCGTGGGACTAGCGGGACCCACGAGCAGTACTTC
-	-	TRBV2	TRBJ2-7	CASKTGSGSYEQYF	TGTGCCAGCAAAACCGGGAGCGGTTCCTACGAGCAGTACTTC
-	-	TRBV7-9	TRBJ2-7	CASSLIGGGSYEQYF	TGTGCCAGCAGCTTAATAGGGGGCGGGAGCTACGAGCAGTACTTC
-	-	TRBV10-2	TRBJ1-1	CASSESGNTEAFF	TGCGCCAGCAGTGAGTCGGGGAACACTGAAGCTTTCTTT
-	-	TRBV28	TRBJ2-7	CASMAGRVIYEQYF	TGTGCCAGCATGGCGGGACGGGTAATCTACGAGCAGTACTTC
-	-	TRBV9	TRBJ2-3	CASSAGTPPDTQYF	TGTGCCAGCAGCGCCGGGACTCCACCAGATACGCAGTATTTT
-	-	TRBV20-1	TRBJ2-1	CSARRDEQFF	TGCAGTGCTAGAAGAGATGAGCAGTTCTTC
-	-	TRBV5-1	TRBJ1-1	CASSLEVNTEAFF	TGCGCCAGCAGCTTGGAAGTGAACACTGAAGCTTTCTTT
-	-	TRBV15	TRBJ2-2	CATSRGDNTGELFF	TGTGCCACCAGCAGAGGGGACAACACCGGGGAGCTGTTTTTT